The 10 T cell receptor beta chains in this list originate from one sample, sequenced in a study of molecular identifiers for immune sequencing clone quantification. In TCRdb, the PCR reads were re-called with MiXCR into one record per CDR3 protein. The repertoire holds roughly 320,000 distinct CDR3 sequences, with 20% to 25% as singletons. Sequencing was done on a sample of naive CD8+ T cells from blood, with Jurkat cell RNA spiked in. Subset defined: FACS-sorted CD8+CD4-CCR7+CD45RA+ naive T cells. Receptor source: a human donor in good health. Some libraries in this study had Jurkat cell RNA spiked in.

The chain combines TRBV6-1 with TRBJ1-3; no definite D call. The CDR3 extends over 14 amino acids. CDR1 and CDR2 from the germline V gene are MNHNS and SASEGT. Trimming cost V 1 base and J 1 base, with 5 bases left between them. CDR3: CASSEGRSGNTIYF. CDR3 nucleotide sequence: TGTGCCAGCAGTGAAGGCCGGTCTGGAAACACCATATATTTT.

The rearrangement links TRBV5-5 to TRBJ1-5, with D perhaps matching TRBD1 (5 bases). V was shortened by 0 bases and J by 5 bases, with 9 bases between the two germline ends. The CDR3 runs to 14 residues. Germline V gene data show CDR1 as SGHKS and CDR2 as YYEKEE (reference sequence). This CDR3 is CASSLVQGDQPQHF. The CDR3 DNA reads as TGTGCCAGCAGCTTGGTGCAGGGCGATCAGCCCCAGCATTTT.

This clonotype was counted between two and nine times. V usage is TRBV20-1 and J usage is TRBJ1-2; D unclear. Germline V gives CDR1 DFQATT, CDR2 SNEGSKA (reference sequence). This CDR3 is 15 amino acids long. V lost 0 bases to trimming and J lost 0 bases, with 11 bases between them. CDR3 in DNA: TGCAGTGCTAGAGATCCCAGAACCTCTAACTATGGCTACACCTTC. This translates into CSARDPRTSNYGYTF.

This clonotype was picked up many times. The chain has TRBV20-1 and TRBJ1-1; no clear D gene. The CDR3 is 15 residues long. The V gene's germline CDR1 is DFQATT and CDR2 SNEGSKA (reference sequence). V was trimmed by 5 bases and J by 0 bases, leaving 16 bases between them. The CDR3 coding sequence is TGCAGTGCTCGGGCCGGTGAGAGGATGAACACTGAAGCTTTCTTT. The encoded protein is CSARAGERMNTEAFF.

This clonotype has a handful of counts. This chain links TRBV6-2 or TRBV6-3 with TRBJ1-5, with 7 bases matching TRBD1. The V segment lost 8 bases and the J segment 0 bases; nucleotides outside the gene matches: 13. Germline loops: CDR1 MNHEY, CDR2 SVGEGT. The CDR3 spans 17 residues. CDR3 region: CASCDRDSGYSNQPQHF. The CDR3 DNA reads as TGTGCCAGCTGTGACCGGGACAGCGGTTATAGCAATCAGCCCCAGCATTTT.

A note on this clonotype: A much bigger clone sits one base away, suggesting this may be a read error. The chain combines TRBV5-1 with TRBJ2-2; D is undetermined. The CDR3 covers 15 residues. Germline V gives CDR1 SGHRS, CDR2 YFSETQ. DNA for the CDR3: TGCGCCGGCAGCTTATGGATTTCGAACACCGGGGAGCTGTTTTTT. Translating gives CAGSLWISNTGELFF.

A word on this clonotype: An end of the junction differs from the germline gene, which may be a read error. The V gene is TRBV6-5, the J gene TRBJ1-5; D perhaps matches TRBD1 (6 bases). From germline, CDR1 is MNHEY and CDR2 SVGAGI. The CDR3 consists of 16 residues. CDR3 DNA: TGTGCCAGCAGCCTGACAGGTCCCTCCCTTCATCAGCCCCAGCAGTTT. Translating gives CASSLTGPSLHQPQQF.

This clonotype was seen many times. The rearrangement joins TRBV20-1 to TRBJ2-2; D unclear. Germline assignment: CDR1 DFQATT and CDR2 SNEGSKA (reference sequence). The CDR3 is 16 amino acids. V was trimmed by 6 bases and J by 0 bases, leaving 17 bases between them. The CDR3 here is CSAETIGETNTGELFF. The CDR3 DNA is TGCAGTGCCGAAACGATAGGCGAAACGAACACCGGGGAGCTGTTTTTT.

To note about this clonotype: This sequence may be a read error, since a much larger clone differs from it by one base. The V gene is TRBV2, the J gene TRBJ1-1, with D unresolved. CDR3 length: 12 amino acids. From germline, CDR1 is SNHLY and CDR2 FYNNEI. CDR3 nucleotide sequence: TGTGCCAGCAGCGATTATAACACTGGAGCTTTCTTT. Residues: CASSDYNTGAFF.

This clonotype came up many times. The rearrangement links TRBV20-1 to TRBJ2-1, with 9 bases matching TRBD2. The ends lost 3 bases at V and 1 base at J; junction bases unmatched: 7. Germline V lookup: CDR1 DFQATT, CDR2 SNEGSKA (reference sequence). This CDR3 contains 16 residues. As DNA, the CDR3 is TGCAGTGCTAGGGCTTTAGCGGGGGAATCCTACAATGAGCAGTTCTTC. Translation: CSARALAGESYNEQFF.